This T cell receptor (beta chain) was identified in a study of molecular identifiers for immune sequencing clone quantification. Study summary: For replicates, RNA isolated from about 19,000 or 110,000 naive CD8 cells was divided into five portions, of which four were sequenced. Study outcomes and limitations: Over 99% of effector molecules, but under 1% in naive cells, were held by clones with more than 20 RNA copies.

It was with previously described methods and listed TCR primers that bulk TCR libraries were made. A single record per CDR3 protein comes from TCRdb applying MiXCR to the PCR reads. The table has more than 250,000 distinct CDR3 sequences, 20% to 25% seen once; the top ten hold roughly 0.8%. This clonotype came up many times. Its antigen is unknown. As CD8+CD4-CCR7+CD45RA+ cells, naive CD8 T cells were sorted. V gave up 1 base and J gave up 4 bases, with 2 bases separating them. Germline lookup yields CDR1 SEHNR and CDR2 FQNEAQ (reference sequence). CDR3 length: 12 residues. The sequenced material came from naive CD8+ T cells from blood, with Jurkat cell RNA spiked in. Subset meaning: FACS-sorted CD8+CD4-CCR7+CD45RA+ naive T cells. The receptor comes from a human donor in good health. Some libraries in this study had Jurkat cell RNA spiked in. This chain uses TRBV7-9 with TRBJ1-3; D ambiguous. CDR3 loop: CASSLVGNTIYF. The CDR3 region has the DNA TGTGCCAGCAGCTTAGTAGGAAACACCATATATTTT. Full variable domain (remainder filled in from reference TRBV7-9 and TRBJ1-3): DTGVSQNPRHKITKRGQNVTFRCDPISEHNRLYWYRQTLGQGPEFLTYFQNEAQLEKSRLLSDRFSAERPKGSFSTLEIQRTEQGDSAMYLCASSLVGNTIYFGEGSWLTVV.